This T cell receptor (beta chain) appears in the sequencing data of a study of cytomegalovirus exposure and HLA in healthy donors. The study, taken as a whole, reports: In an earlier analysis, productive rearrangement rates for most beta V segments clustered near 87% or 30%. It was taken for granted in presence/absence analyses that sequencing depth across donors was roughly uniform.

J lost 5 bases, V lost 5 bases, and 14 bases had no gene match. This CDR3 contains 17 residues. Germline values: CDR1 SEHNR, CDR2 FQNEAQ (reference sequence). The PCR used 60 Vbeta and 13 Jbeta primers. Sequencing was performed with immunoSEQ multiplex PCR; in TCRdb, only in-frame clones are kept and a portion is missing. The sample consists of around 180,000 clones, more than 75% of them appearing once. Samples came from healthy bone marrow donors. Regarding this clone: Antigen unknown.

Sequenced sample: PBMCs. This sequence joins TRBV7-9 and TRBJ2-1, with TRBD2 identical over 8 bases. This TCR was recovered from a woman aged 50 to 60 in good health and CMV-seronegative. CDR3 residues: CASSPEAGGGVNNEQFF. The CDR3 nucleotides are TGTGCCAGCAGCCCCGAGGCGGGGGGAGGAGTAAACAATGAGCAGTTCTTC.